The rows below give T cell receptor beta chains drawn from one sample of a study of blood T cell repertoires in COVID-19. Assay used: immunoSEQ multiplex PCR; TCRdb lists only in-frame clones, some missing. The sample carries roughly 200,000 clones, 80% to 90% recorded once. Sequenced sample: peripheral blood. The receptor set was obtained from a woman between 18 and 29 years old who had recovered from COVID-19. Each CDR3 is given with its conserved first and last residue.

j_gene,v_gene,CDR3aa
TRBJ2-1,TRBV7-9,CASSSPGLDANEQFF
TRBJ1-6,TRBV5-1,CASSKSGTVSIQDLHF
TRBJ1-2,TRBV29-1,CSVATGGFGYTF
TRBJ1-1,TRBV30,CAWKNVGGTEAFF
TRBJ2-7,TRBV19,CASSNQGDIFYEQYF
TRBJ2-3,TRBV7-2,CASSQLGGGGDTQYF
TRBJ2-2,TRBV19,CASSPGAGELFF
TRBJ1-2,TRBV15,CATSRGGLYGYTF
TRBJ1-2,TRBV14,CASSKQGDGYGYTF
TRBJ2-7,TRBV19,CASSSSGNGYEQYF
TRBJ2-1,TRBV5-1,CASSSSGSLNEQFF
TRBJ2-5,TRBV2,CASSPTSGSRETQYF
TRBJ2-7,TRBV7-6,CASSLLAVKTYEQYF
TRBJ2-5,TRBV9,CASSVVGLAGSETQYF
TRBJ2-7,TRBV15,CATAERGGFYEQYF
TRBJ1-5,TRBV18,CASSPQKLQGEQPQHF
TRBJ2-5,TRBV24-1,CATSDLRDREETQYF
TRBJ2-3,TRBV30,CAWSLRVTDTQYF
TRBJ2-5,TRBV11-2,CASSIGTSGGGPQETQYF
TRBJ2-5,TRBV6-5,CASVNRDRGRETQYF
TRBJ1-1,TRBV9,CASSVATGLGSTEAFF
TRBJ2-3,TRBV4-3,CASSQALTDTQYF
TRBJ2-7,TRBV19,CASSIVPGGLYEQYF
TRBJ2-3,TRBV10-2,CASHPGTSTDTQYF
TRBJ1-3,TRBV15,CATSRGTAASPGNTIYF
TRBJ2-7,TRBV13,CASSLRDSSYEQYF
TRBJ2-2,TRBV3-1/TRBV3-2,CASTRDRGGRELFF
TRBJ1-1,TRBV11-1,CASSLAGEVEAFF
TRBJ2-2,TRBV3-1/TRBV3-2,CASSHGLAGELFF
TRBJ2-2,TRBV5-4,CATVQGYTGELFF
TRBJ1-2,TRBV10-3,CAISEPTGTNYGYTF
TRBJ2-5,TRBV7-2,CASSELAGVQETQYF
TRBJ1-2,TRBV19,CASSPETPGQRGYTF
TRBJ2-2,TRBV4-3,CASSQARGSYTGELFF
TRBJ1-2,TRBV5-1,CASSLVAGANTF
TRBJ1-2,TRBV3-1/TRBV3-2,CASSLSGTEMNYGYTF
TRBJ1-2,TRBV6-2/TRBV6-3,CASSLVPGQIYGYTF
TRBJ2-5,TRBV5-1,CASSRGSSGGAGETQYF
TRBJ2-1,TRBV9,CASSVLAGEGYNEQFF
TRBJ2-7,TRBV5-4,CASSPLPGTGDGEQYF
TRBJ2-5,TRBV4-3,CASSQEGGDETQYF
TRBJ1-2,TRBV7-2,CASSVRDRGHYGYTF
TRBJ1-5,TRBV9,CASSVAGTPNQPQHF
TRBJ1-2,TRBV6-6,CASSYLVGYGYTF
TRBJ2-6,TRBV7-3,CATASGAGLSGANVLTF
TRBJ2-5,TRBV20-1,CSASRQRIGETQYF
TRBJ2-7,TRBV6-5,CASSYRDRETYEQYF
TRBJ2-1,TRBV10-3,CAISDLAGGLGEQFF
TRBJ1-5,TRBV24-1,CATSDRVGQPQHF
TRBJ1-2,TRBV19,CASSEAGNYGYTF
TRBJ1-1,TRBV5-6,CASSFGGGTEAFF
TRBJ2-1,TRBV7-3,CASSSSGGNEQFF
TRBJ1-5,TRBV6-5,CASTNSRRGFNQPQHF
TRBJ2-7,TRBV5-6,CASSFLDRAPYEQYF
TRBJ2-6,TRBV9,CASSVTLRPGQGRSGANVLTF
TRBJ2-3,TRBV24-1,CATGDNTDTQYF
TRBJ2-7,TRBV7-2,CASSLSFGGGGISYEQYF
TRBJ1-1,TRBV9,CASSVTDVGRTEAFF